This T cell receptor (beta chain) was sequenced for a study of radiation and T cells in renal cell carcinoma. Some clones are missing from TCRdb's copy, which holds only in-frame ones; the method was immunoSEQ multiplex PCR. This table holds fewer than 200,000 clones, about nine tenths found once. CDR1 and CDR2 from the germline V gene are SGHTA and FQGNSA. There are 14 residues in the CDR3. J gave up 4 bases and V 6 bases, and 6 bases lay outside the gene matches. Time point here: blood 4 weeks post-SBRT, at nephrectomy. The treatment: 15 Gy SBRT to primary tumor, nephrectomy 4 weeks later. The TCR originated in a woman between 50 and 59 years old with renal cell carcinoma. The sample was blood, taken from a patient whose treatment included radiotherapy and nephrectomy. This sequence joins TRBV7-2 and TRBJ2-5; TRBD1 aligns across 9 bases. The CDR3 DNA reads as TGTGCCAGCAGTTATAAGACAGGGGGAGAGACCCAGTACTTC. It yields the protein CASSYKTGGETQYF.